The entry below gives a single T cell receptor beta chain sequence along with its context. This CDR3 comprises 16 residues. Per germline, CDR1 MNHEY and CDR2 SVGAGI. V shed 4 bases and J shed 8 bases, with 20 bases lying between them. Assay used: immunoSEQ multiplex PCR; TCRdb lists only in-frame clones, some missing. The sample includes 150,000 or so clones, roughly 93% seen only once; the top ten take more than 4.5%. These data originate in a study of control samples from healthy donors and cancer patients. Sequenced input: blood. V is TRBV6-5 and J is TRBJ1-4, with D perhaps TRBD1 (5 bases). The clonotype originates from a man aged 18 to 30 in good health. CDR3 nucleotides: TGTGCCAGCAGTTCCCAAATGGGGGGGAGAAAGGAAAAACTGTTTTTT. Residues: CASSSQMGGRKEKLFF.